The clone carrying this TCR beta chain was recorded many times. MiXCR was run by TCRdb on the 5' RACE reads, yielding one entry per CDR3 protein. The sample consists of tens of thousands of distinct CDR3 sequences, about 10% of them appearing once. The CDR3 totals 14 residues. CDR1 is SGHTA, CDR2 FQGNSA, per germline. V lost 5 bases, J lost 3 bases, and 13 bases lay in between. This entry belongs to a study of T-cell memory formation after mild COVID-19. This receptor was obtained from a man between 18 and 29 years old who had mild COVID-19 (a few samples of this study predate the infection). Cell type and time point are not known. The V and J genes are TRBV7-2 and TRBJ1-1; a possible D gene is TRBD1 (5 bases). Sequencing was performed on PBMCs or a T cell subset sorted from them (not recorded which). CDR3 sequence: CASSRNRRYTEAFF. The CDR3, as DNA: TGTGCCAGCAGCCGTAACAGGAGGTACACTGAAGCTTTCTTT. The full variable domain, in which reference TRBV7-2 and TRBJ1-1 provide the parts outside the CDR3, is GAGVSQSPSNKVTEKGKDVELRCDPISGHTALYWYRQSLGQGLEFLIYFQGNSAPDKSGLPSDRFSAERTGGSVSTLTIQRTQQEDSAVYLCASSRNRRYTEAFFGQGTRLTVV.